Listed here are 10 T cell receptor beta chains from one sample, sequenced in a study of blood T cell repertoires in COVID-19. The assay was immunoSEQ multiplex PCR, and TCRdb's table has in-frame clones only and misses some. The profile shows a few hundred thousand clones, approximately 90% of them singletons. Sequenced: PBMCs or T cells enriched from blood (not recorded which). The receptors here all came from a woman aged 40 to 49 who had recovered from COVID-19.

J is TRBJ1-1 and V is TRBV6-5, with no clear D. V gave up 6 bases and J gave up 6 bases, with 14 bases separating them. Germline V lookup: CDR1 MNHEY, CDR2 SVGAGI. The CDR3 contains 13 residues. CDR3 sequence: CASRSTRVAEAFF. In DNA, the CDR3 is TGTGCCAGCAGATCCACTAGGGTCGCTGAAGCTTTCTTT.

This chain links TRBV9 with TRBJ2-1, with TRBD2 matching over 14 bases. The CDR3 spans 17 residues. V gave up 4 bases and J gave up 2 bases; unmatched junction bases: 5. Per germline, CDR1 SGDLS and CDR2 YYNGEE. The CDR3 sequence: CASSPQTSGGAYNEQFF. CDR3 nucleotides: TGTGCCAGCAGCCCCCAGACTAGCGGGGGGGCCTACAATGAGCAGTTCTTC.

The gene calls are TRBV11-2 and TRBJ2-5; 7 bases are shared with TRBD2. The germline V gene encodes CDR1 SGHAT and CDR2 FQNNGV. This CDR3 has 14 amino acids. V shed 5 bases and J 5 bases; nucleotides not matched to a gene: 8. This CDR3 is CASSPWTRSETQYF. CDR3 in DNA: TGTGCCAGCAGCCCATGGACTAGAAGTGAGACCCAGTACTTC.

The rearrangement links TRBV4-1 to TRBJ1-2, with unresolved D. V lost 0 bases to trimming and J lost 5 bases, with 7 bases between them. The CDR3 loop spans 13 amino acids. Germline CDR1 is MGHRA and CDR2 is YSYEKL. CDR3 amino acids: CASSQDFAYGYTF. CDR3 sequence (DNA): TGCGCCAGCAGCCAAGATTTTGCGTATGGCTACACCTTC.

This clone is a singleton in its sample. V is TRBV5-1 and J is TRBJ1-6; D unclear. V lost 2 bases and J 10 bases, leaving 13 bases between the germline ends. The CDR3 is made up of 14 amino acids. Germline V gene data show CDR1 as SGHRS and CDR2 as YFSETQ. The CDR3 is CASSFEGKGSPLHF. CDR3 nucleotides: TGCGCCAGCAGCTTCGAGGGTAAGGGATCACCCCTCCACTTT. Full variable domain (rest looked up from reference TRBV5-1 and TRBJ1-6): KAGVTQTPRYLIKTRGQQVTLSCSPISGHRSVSWYQQTPGQGLQFLFEYFSETQRNKGNFPGRFSGRQFSNSRSEMNVSTLELGDSALYLCASSFEGKGSPLHFGNGTRLTVT.

The chain joins TRBV5-1 to TRBJ2-1, with TRBD2 matching over 12 bases. The length of the CDR3 is 16 residues. The ends lost 2 bases at V and 7 bases at J; junction bases unmatched: 7. CDR1 and CDR2 from the germline V gene are SGHRS and YFSETQ. The CDR3 here is CASSLLAGGMWNEQFF. The CDR3 coding sequence is TGCGCCAGCAGCTTACTAGCGGGAGGAATGTGGAATGAGCAGTTCTTC.

The chain links TRBV6-5 to TRBJ1-1; D is perhaps TRBD1 (6 bases). The CDR3 spans 12 residues. Trimming left V 5 bases short and J 5 bases short, with 9 bases between. Per germline, CDR1 MNHEY and CDR2 SVGAGI. The CDR3 bases are TGTGCCAGCAGTCTACAGGGAACTGAAGCTTTCTTT. This encodes CASSLQGTEAFF.

The rearrangement joins TRBV27 to TRBJ1-2; 7 positions match TRBD1. With 6 bases clipped from V and 8 bases from J, the junction kept 9 bases outside the gene matches. The CDR3 contains 13 residues. Germline V gene lookup returns CDR1 MNHEY and CDR2 SMNVEV (reference sequence). The CDR3 DNA reads TGTGCCAGCAGCCATACAGGGGTAAAGGGCTACACCTTC. As protein: CASSHTGVKGYTF.

This clone has just a few counts. The chain uses TRBV5-1 and TRBJ2-7, with 7 bases lining up with TRBD1. Trimming cost V 4 bases and J 5 bases; bases outside gene matches: 12. Per the germline V gene, CDR1 is SGHRS and CDR2 is YFSETQ. The CDR3 has 15 amino acids. Here the CDR3 reads CASSPWDRRVDEQYF. Here the CDR3 DNA reads TGCGCCAGCAGCCCCTGGGACAGACGGGTGGACGAGCAGTACTTC.

The chain combines TRBV11-2 with TRBJ1-2, with D tentatively TRBD1 (6 bases). The CDR3 runs to 15 residues. V shed 1 base and J shed 4 bases, with 13 bases lying between them. Germline lookup yields CDR1 SGHAT and CDR2 FQNNGV. In nucleotides, the CDR3 is TGTGCCAGCAGCTTAGGGGGGGGCATCGGCTATGGCTACACCTTC. Its translation: CASSLGGGIGYGYTF.